Below, 32 T cell receptor beta chains from the same sample are listed, as sequenced in a study of PD-1 blockade in classical Hodgkin lymphoma (dated by TCRdb to 2018 to 2020). This sample's time point label indicates: cycle 1 day 1 (C1D1), immediately before nivolumab initiation. Every trial patient had relapsed after autologous stem cell transplantation, and cohorts A, B and C differed in prior brentuximab vedotin exposure. Receptors were amplified or captured by the immunoSEQ multiplex PCR assay. This immuneACCESS table, as held by TCRdb, lists in-frame sequences with V and J called but not all clones. Of the missing ones, under half trace to an unresolved V gene in checked studies; the others have no known cause. The sample includes approximately 60,000 clones, with around 88% observed a single time. The ten biggest clones cover around 13% of the sample. The starting material was peripheral blood mononuclear cells (PBMCs), obtained at baseline. Receptor source: a human donor with classical Hodgkin lymphoma.

This rearrangement joins TRBV4-2 to TRBJ1-2; D gene unclear. CDR1 and CDR2 from the germline V gene are LGHNA and YNFKEQ. The CDR3 sequence is 15 residues long. V lost 4 bases, J lost 2 bases, and 14 bases lay in between. The CDR3 region is CASSPSSPTNYGYTF. The CDR3 DNA follows: TGTGCCAGCAGCCCTTCCTCACCTACGAACTATGGCTACACCTTC.

The chain employs TRBV12-5 and TRBJ1-5, with D unclear. This CDR3 has 14 amino acids. With 3 bases removed from V and 1 base from J, the gap between germline ends came to 7 bases. Germline V gene lookup returns CDR1 LGHNT and CDR2 FRNRAP. CDR3 coding DNA: TGTGCTAGTGGTTTCTTGGACAGCAATCAGCCCCAGCATTTT. Residues: CASGFLDSNQPQHF.

Here the CDR3 DNA reads TGTGCCAGCAGTTCCGCGATCACAGGGGAAGGCTACACCTTC. This encodes CASSSAITGEGYTF. The rearrangement uses TRBV6-5 and TRBJ1-2, with TRBD1 matching over 7 bases. The germline V gene has CDR1 MNHEY and CDR2 SVGAGI. Trimming at V came to 4 bases and at J to 8 bases, leaving 10 bases not matched to a gene. The CDR3 sequence is 14 residues long.

The genes are TRBV7-7 and TRBJ1-1, with D perhaps TRBD1 (5 bases). The germline V gene has CDR1 SSHAT and CDR2 FNYEAQ (reference sequence). Trimming shortened V by 11 bases and J by 1 base, and 11 bases separated the two germline ends. The CDR3 runs 12 residues. The CDR3 bases are TGTGCCGTCGGGACTGCGAACACTGAAGCTTTCTTT. It is translated as CAVGTANTEAFF.

This chain's CDR3 is CASTSGQPLDTQYF. Here the CDR3 DNA reads TGTGCCAGCACATCGGGACAGCCTTTGGATACGCAGTATTTT. This chain joins TRBV6-5 and TRBJ2-3; 7 bases line up with TRBD1. V was clipped by 7 bases and J by 6 bases; unmatched bases: 10. This CDR3 has 14 residues. Germline CDR1 is MNHEY and CDR2 is SVGAGI.

This CDR3 is CASVSYSGANVLTF. In DNA, the CDR3 is TGTGCCAGTGTCAGTTACTCTGGGGCCAACGTCCTGACTTTC. The chain uses TRBV19 and TRBJ2-6; D is unclear. Germline CDR1 is LNHDA and CDR2 is SQIVND (reference sequence). Trimming cost V 8 bases and J 0 bases, with 8 bases left between them. The CDR3 runs to 14 residues.

The chain combines TRBV7-2 with TRBJ2-5, with 7 bases matching TRBD2. This CDR3 is 14 amino acids long. Germline CDR1 and CDR2: SGHTA and FQGNSA. Trimming cost V 5 bases and J 1 base; bases outside gene matches: 4. The DNA of the CDR3 is TGTGCCAGCAGCATACAGCGGGGCCAAGAGACCCAGTACTTC. Protein: CASSIQRGQETQYF.

This clone came up once. The V call is TRBV9, the J call TRBJ1-4; possibly TRBD1 for D (6 bases). The CDR3 is 15 residues long. Germline CDR1 SGDLS, CDR2 YYNGEE. Trimming removed 0 bases at V and 7 bases at J, with 13 bases between. The CDR3 nucleotides read TGTGCCAGCAGCGTAGCAGGGGTGGAGGGTGAAAAACTGTTTTTT. It encodes CASSVAGVEGEKLFF.

V and J are TRBV9 and TRBJ2-2; D may match TRBD1 or TRBD2 (7 bases each). The V end lost 0 bases, the J end lost 5 bases, and 14 bases lay between the germline ends. This CDR3 is built from 16 residues. CDR1 and CDR2 (germline): SGDLS, YYNGEE. CDR3 nucleotide sequence: TGTGCCAGCAGCGTAGGAACAGGGGAGGGAACCGGGGAGCTGTTTTTT. Translating gives CASSVGTGEGTGELFF. Looking up the rest from reference TRBV9 and TRBJ2-2 gives the full variable domain: DSGVTQTPKHLITATGQRVTLRCSPRSGDLSVYWYQQSLDQGLQFLIQYYNGEERAKGNILERFSAQQFPDLHSELNLSSLELGDSALYFCASSVGTGEGTGELFFGEGSRLTVL.

This clone was counted between two and nine times. This rearrangement joins TRBV5-6 to TRBJ2-7; perhaps TRBD1 as D (6 bases). The germline V gene has CDR1 SGHDT and CDR2 YYEEEE. V was pared by 6 bases and J by 0 bases, with 13 bases between. The CDR3 runs 14 residues. The CDR3 sequence is CASTQTGSSYEQYF. CDR3 coding DNA: TGTGCCAGCACCCAAACAGGGAGCTCCTACGAGCAGTACTTC.

CDR3 residues: CAISEIGLTYEQYF. The CDR3 DNA reads TGTGCCATCAGTGAGATCGGACTTACCTACGAGCAGTACTTC. The V and J genes are TRBV10-3 and TRBJ2-7; possibly TRBD2 for D (5 bases). Germline V CDR1 and CDR2: ENHRY, SYGVKD. V was pared by 2 bases and J by 2 bases, with 10 bases between. This CDR3 is 14 amino acids long.

This chain connects TRBV6-1 to TRBJ2-1, with 8 nucleotides matching TRBD2. The CDR3 has 14 amino acids. CDR1 and CDR2 from the germline V gene are MNHNS and SASEGT. V lost 6 bases and J lost 5; bases outside the gene matches: 6. CDR3 protein: CASSPGLEDNEQFF. The CDR3 region has the DNA TGTGCCAGCAGCCCGGGACTAGAGGACAATGAGCAGTTCTTC.

The V gene is TRBV5-1, the J gene TRBJ2-1; 7 positions agree with TRBD2. The J segment lost 1 base and the V segment lost 0 bases, leaving 19 bases of the junction unmatched. In germline, CDR1 is SGHRS, CDR2 YFSETQ. This CDR3 is 21 amino acids long. CDR3: CASSLAIMGGGLRESYNEQFF. The CDR3 DNA is TGCGCCAGCAGCTTGGCCATTATGGGCGGGGGACTCCGAGAATCCTACAATGAGCAGTTCTTC.

The rearrangement links TRBV18 to TRBJ2-1; no firm D call. CDR3 length equals 14 residues. The V gene lost 4 bases and the J gene lost 4 bases, with 11 bases spanning the gap. Germline V lookup: CDR1 KGHSH, CDR2 LQKENI. This CDR3 reads CASSLETNYNEQFF. The CDR3 DNA reads TGTGCCAGCTCACTTGAAACAAATTACAATGAGCAGTTCTTC.

This chain joins TRBV7-9 and TRBJ1-4, with D unresolved. V shed 6 bases and J shed 8 bases, with 13 bases lying between them. The CDR3 has 13 amino acids. Germline CDR1 SEHNR, CDR2 FQNEAQ (reference sequence). The CDR3 coding sequence is TGTGCCAGCAGGGTCGGGGATTACGAAAAACTGTTTTTT. This sequence encodes CASRVGDYEKLFF.

This clone was recorded a few times. The chain couples TRBV4-1 to TRBJ1-6, with D possibly being TRBD1 (5 bases). Trimming removed 5 bases at V and 0 bases at J, with 11 bases between. CDR3 size: 16 residues. The germline V gene has CDR1 MGHRA and CDR2 YSYEKL. In DNA, the CDR3 is TGCGCCAGCAGCTGGGACGCGAGCTCCTATAATTCACCCCTCCACTTT. Translation gives CASSWDASSYNSPLHF.

J is TRBJ1-2 and V is TRBV20-1, with unresolved D. The CDR3 covers 11 residues. Germline V CDR1 and CDR2: DFQATT, SNEGSKA (reference sequence). The V gene lost 3 bases and the J gene lost 6 bases, with 8 bases spanning the gap. The chain's CDR3 is CSASEGNGYTF. The DNA of the CDR3 is TGCAGTGCTAGTGAAGGTAATGGCTACACCTTC.

The rearrangement joins TRBV27 to TRBJ2-7, with TRBD1 matching over 8 bases. Germline CDR1 and CDR2: MNHEY and SMNVEV (reference sequence). This CDR3 region has 14 residues. The V gene end was trimmed by 5 bases and the J gene end by 4 bases; junction bases not matched to a gene: 7. This CDR3 is CASSTDRGGYEQYF. The CDR3, as DNA: TGTGCCAGCAGTACCGACAGGGGAGGTTACGAGCAGTACTTC.

The chain combines TRBV29-1 with TRBJ2-2; D gene ambiguous. This CDR3 has 13 residues. Deletions cut 7 bases from V and 1 base from J, with 10 bases between. Germline V gene sequence: CDR1 SQVTM, CDR2 ANQGSEA. This CDR3 is CSGLEQNTGELFF. Written as DNA, the CDR3 is TGCAGCGGTCTCGAGCAGAACACCGGGGAGCTGTTTTTT.

The rearrangement links TRBV11-2 to TRBJ1-4; D is ambiguous. The CDR3 spans 14 residues. V lost 1 base, J lost 6 bases, and 9 bases lay in between. Germline V gene lookup returns CDR1 SGHAT and CDR2 FQNNGV. CDR3 sequence reads: CASSLGAGDEKLFF. The CDR3 nucleotides read TGTGCCAGCAGCTTAGGGGCAGGTGATGAAAAACTGTTTTTT.

J is TRBJ2-1 and V is TRBV7-2; D may be TRBD2 (5 bases). The V gene lost 1 base and the J gene lost 6 bases, with 16 bases spanning the gap. The CDR3 loop spans 16 amino acids. The germline gives CDR1 SGHTA, CDR2 FQGNSA. The CDR3 DNA sequence: TGTGCCAGCAGCTTAGTGAGGCCCTCGGGGTCCAATGAGCAGTTCTTC. Translated, it gives CASSLVRPSGSNEQFF.

The CDR3, as DNA: TGTGCCAGCAGGTCGATCATAAGGGGCGGCTACACCTTC. It specifies CASRSIIRGGYTF. J is TRBJ1-2 and V is TRBV6-5; possible D gene TRBD1, 5 bases. The ends were cut back, 6 bases at V and 8 bases at J, with 16 bases in the middle. Germline V gene data show CDR1 as MNHEY and CDR2 as SVGAGI. This CDR3 contains 13 residues.

The chain is built from TRBV11-2 and TRBJ1-1, with a possible D match to TRBD1 (6 bases). Germline values: CDR1 SGHAT, CDR2 FQNNGV. This CDR3 contains 14 residues. Trimming cost V 0 bases and J 4 bases, with 9 bases left between them. This CDR3 is CASSLEGGATEAFF. The CDR3 coding sequence is TGTGCCAGCAGCTTAGAGGGGGGGGCCACTGAAGCTTTCTTT.

The CDR3 region is CASSAPGDKAYEQYF. The DNA for the CDR3 is TGTGCCAGCAGTGCCCCGGGGGACAAAGCGTACGAGCAGTACTTC. The J gene is TRBJ2-7, the V gene TRBV6-1; the D call may be TRBD1 or TRBD2 (6 bases each). Trimming removed 4 bases at V and 4 bases at J, with 17 bases between. CDR3 size: 15 residues. Per the germline V gene, CDR1 is MNHNS and CDR2 is SASEGT.

The rearrangement joins TRBV25-1 to TRBJ1-1; no reliable D call. V shed 5 bases and J shed 0 bases, with 7 bases lying between them. CDR1 is MGHDK and CDR2 is SYGVNS in the germline V gene. This CDR3 is built from 13 residues. The CDR3 region has the DNA TGTGCCAGCAGTAGACAAATGAACACTGAAGCTTTCTTT. Its protein is CASSRQMNTEAFF.

The J gene is TRBJ2-3, the V gene TRBV4-3, with D maybe TRBD1 (6 bases). V was trimmed by 1 base and J by 0 bases, leaving 8 bases between them. The CDR3 length is 15 residues. Germline V gene lookup returns CDR1 LGHNA and CDR2 YSLEER. CDR3 region: CASSQGQDSTDTQYF. The DNA of the CDR3 is TGCGCCAGCAGCCAAGGACAGGATAGCACAGATACGCAGTATTTT.

DNA for the CDR3: TGTGCCACCAGCAGAGATCTGACTAGCGGGGGCCGGGAGCAGTTCTTC. Residues: CATSRDLTSGGREQFF. The V gene is TRBV15, the J gene TRBJ2-1, with 12 bases identical to TRBD2. The CDR3 runs 16 residues. V lost 0 bases and J lost 10; bases outside the gene matches: 7. Germline CDR1 LNHNV, CDR2 YYDKDF (reference sequence).

V gene TRBV4-1 combines with J gene TRBJ2-7; 8 bases match TRBD1. Germline CDR1 reads MGHRA; CDR2 reads YSYEKL. J gave up 5 bases and V 1 base, and 7 bases lay outside the gene matches. The length of the CDR3 is 15 residues. The CDR3 nucleotides read TGCGCCAGCAGCCAAGGGTGGACAGGGATAAACGAGCAGTACTTC. Residues: CASSQGWTGINEQYF.

The chain couples TRBV5-4 to TRBJ2-5, with a weak D call TRBD2 (6 bases). CDR1 is SGHNT and CDR2 is YYREEE in the germline V gene (reference sequence). This CDR3 has 14 amino acids. Trimming cost V 4 bases and J 9 bases, with 19 bases left between them. CDR3 protein: CASSAPLEGLAQYF. CDR3 nucleotide sequence: TGTGCCAGCAGCGCGCCATTGGAGGGGCTGGCCCAGTACTTC.

The chain links TRBV13 to TRBJ2-5; 8 bases map to TRBD2. CDR1 and CDR2 from the germline V gene are PRHDT and FYEKMQ (reference sequence). The CDR3 spans 15 residues. V dropped 5 bases and J dropped 4; count of bases not matched to a gene: 9. The CDR3 bases are TGTGCCAGCAGCCCTTTCGGGGGGGGCCCAGAGACCCAGTACTTC. This translates into CASSPFGGGPETQYF.

V gene TRBV28 combines with J gene TRBJ2-7; TRBD1 or TRBD2 may be the D gene (5 bases each). CDR1 is MDHEN, CDR2 SYDVKM, per germline. V lost 4 bases to trimming and J lost 0 bases, with 13 bases between them. The CDR3 length is 15 residues. CDR3 sequence reads: CASSYRPGTSYEQYF. For the CDR3, the DNA is TGTGCCAGCAGTTATCGACCCGGGACCTCCTACGAGCAGTACTTC.

This rearrangement joins TRBV5-1 to TRBJ2-7; D gene unclear. CDR1 is SGHRS and CDR2 is YFSETQ in the germline V gene. The V and J ends lost 1 base and 3 bases respectively, with 11 bases between them. The CDR3 loop spans 14 amino acids. The CDR3 reads CASSLYGQNYEQYF. The CDR3 DNA sequence: TGCGCCAGCAGCTTGTACGGCCAGAACTACGAGCAGTACTTC.